This entry describes one TCR beta chain. MiXCR, run by TCRdb on the 5' RACE reads, gives a single entry per CDR3 protein. The table includes more than 60,000 distinct CDR3 sequences, about a sixth detected once. This entry comes from a study of T cells of healthy individuals. Unmatched junction bases numbered 12, after V lost 7 bases and J lost 7 bases. Per germline, CDR1 DFQATT and CDR2 SNEGSKA (reference sequence). This CDR3 has 13 amino acids. This sequence joins TRBV20-1 and TRBJ2-5; 7 bases fit TRBD2. This TCR was sampled from a human donor in good health. CDR3 nucleotide sequence: TGCAGTGGAACCGGGACTATGGGGGGGACCCAGTACTTC. This encodes CSGTGTMGGTQYF.